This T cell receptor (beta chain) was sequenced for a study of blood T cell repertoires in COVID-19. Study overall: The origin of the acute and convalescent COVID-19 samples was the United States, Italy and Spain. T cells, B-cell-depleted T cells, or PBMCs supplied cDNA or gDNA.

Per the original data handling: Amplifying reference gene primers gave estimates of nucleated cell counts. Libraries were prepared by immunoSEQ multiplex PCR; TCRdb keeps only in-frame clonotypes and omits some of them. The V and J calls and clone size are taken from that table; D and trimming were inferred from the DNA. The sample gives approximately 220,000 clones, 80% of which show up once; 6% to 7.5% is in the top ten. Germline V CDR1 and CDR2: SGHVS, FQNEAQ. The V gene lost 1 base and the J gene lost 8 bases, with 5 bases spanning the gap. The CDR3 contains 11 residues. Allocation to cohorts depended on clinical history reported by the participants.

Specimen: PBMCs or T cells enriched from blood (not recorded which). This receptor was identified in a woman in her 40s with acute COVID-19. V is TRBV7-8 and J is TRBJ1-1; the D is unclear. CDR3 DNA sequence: TGTGCCAGCAGCTTAGACCGGGAAGCTTTCTTT. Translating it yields CASSLDREAFF.